This passage covers 9 T cell receptor beta chains from one sample sequenced in a study of Graves' ophthalmopathy and Graves' hyperthyroidism. Beta-chain TCR CDR3 regions were amplified from RNA transcripts. A first-round RT-PCR used HTBI primers, followed by a second-round multiplex PCR. TCRdb analysed the multiplex PCR reads with MiXCR anew, one entry per CDR3 protein. The table shows about 1.1 million distinct CDR3 sequences, with around a third occurring only once. The sequenced sample consisted of peripheral blood or thyroid tissue (not recorded which). These receptors originate from an adult man with Graves' hyperthyroidism.

The chain employs TRBV24-1 and TRBJ1-1; tentatively, D is TRBD1 (5 bases). The germline V and J ends were trimmed by 9 bases and 1 base, with 11 bases remaining between them. Germline loops: CDR1 KGHDR, CDR2 SFDVKD. The CDR3 length is 13 residues. CDR3: CATEGHGNTEAFF. As DNA, the CDR3 is TGTGCCACCGAAGGACATGGGAACACTGAAGCTTTCTTT.

This clonotype was recorded at least ten times. The V and J genes are TRBV9 and TRBJ2-7, with D uncertain. V dropped 2 bases and J dropped 2 bases, with 8 bases sitting between them. Per the germline V gene, CDR1 is SGDLS and CDR2 is YYNGEE. The CDR3 contains 13 residues. The CDR3 is CASSVDVAYEQYF. CDR3 in DNA: TGTGCCAGCAGCGTGGACGTTGCCTACGAGCAGTACTTC.

This clonotype showed up many times. V and J are TRBV12-3 or TRBV12-4 and TRBJ1-6; TRBD1 aligns across 8 bases. There are 13 residues in the CDR3. The trim removed 6 bases at V and 9 bases at J, leaving 4 bases unmatched. The CDR3 DNA reads TGTGCCAGCAGCAGACAGGGGATTTCACCCCTCCACTTT. Its protein is CASSRQGISPLHF.

The V call is TRBV2, the J call TRBJ1-5; 7 nucleotides match TRBD1. The CDR3 covers 16 residues. V was pared by 1 base and J by 4 bases, with 7 bases of the junction left unmatched. Germline V gives CDR1 SNHLY, CDR2 FYNNEI. The CDR3 reads CASSEGRGIGNQPQHF. The CDR3 DNA follows: TGTGCCAGCAGTGAAGGCAGGGGGATCGGGAATCAGCCCCAGCATTTT.

This rearrangement joins TRBV2 to TRBJ2-3, with TRBD2 identical over 9 bases. There are 16 residues in the CDR3. Germline V gene data show CDR1 as SNHLY and CDR2 as FYNNEI. After removal of 5 bases from V and 6 bases from J, the junction contained 12 bases not matched to a gene. CDR3 in amino acids: CASSPISRGGLDTQYF. As DNA, the CDR3 is TGTGCCAGCAGTCCGATTTCGCGGGGGGGCCTGGATACGCAGTATTTT. Variable domain in full (rest from reference TRBV2 and TRBJ2-3): EPEVTQTPSHQVTQMGQEVILRCVPISNHLYFYWYRQILGQKVEFLVSFYNNEISEKSEIFDDQFSVERPDGSNFTLKIRSTKLEDSAMYFCASSPISRGGLDTQYFGPGTRLTVL.

A few counts support this clonotype. The gene calls are TRBV7-2 and TRBJ1-1, with TRBD1 matching over 7 bases. CDR1 and CDR2 from the germline V gene are SGHTA and FQGNSA. The CDR3 loop spans 15 amino acids. The trim removed 4 bases at V and 0 bases at J, leaving 5 bases unmatched. CDR3 sequence: CASSSSGQLNTEAFF. CDR3 in DNA: TGTGCCAGCAGCTCCTCGGGACAGCTGAACACTGAAGCTTTCTTT. The entire variable domain, with the rest obtained from reference TRBV7-2 and TRBJ1-1, is as follows: GAGVSQSPSNKVTEKGKDVELRCDPISGHTALYWYRQSLGQGLEFLIYFQGNSAPDKSGLPSDRFSAERTGGSVSTLTIQRTQQEDSAVYLCASSSSGQLNTEAFFGQGTRLTVV.

This sequence joins TRBV20-1 and TRBJ1-5; the match to TRBD1 covers 10 bases. Germline V gives CDR1 DFQATT, CDR2 SNEGSKA (reference sequence). The CDR3 totals 14 residues. J was trimmed by 11 bases and V by 4 bases; bases with no gene match: 11. The CDR3 region has the DNA TGCAGTGCTATCCGGACAGGGGGTTTCGAGACCCAGCATTTT. Encoded protein: CSAIRTGGFETQHF.

With respect to this clonotype: A much larger clone lies a single base off, so this may be a read error. The chain couples TRBV12-3 or TRBV12-4 to TRBJ1-5; D call uncertain. V was cut by 11 bases and J by 4 bases, with 15 bases left in between. The CDR3 covers 13 residues. Here the CDR3 reads CAGSTAGNQPQHF. Written as DNA, the CDR3 is TGTGCCGGCTCAACGGCGGGGAATCAGCCCCAGCATTTT.

The chain employs TRBV25-1 and TRBJ2-5; D is unclear. The germline V and J ends were trimmed by 5 bases and 1 base, with 17 bases remaining between them. Germline V gives CDR1 MGHDK, CDR2 SYGVNS. This CDR3 is built from 16 residues. This CDR3 reads CASSFGVSRAQETQYF. Here the CDR3 DNA reads TGTGCCAGCAGTTTTGGGGTGTCAAGAGCCCAAGAGACCCAGTACTTC. Together with reference TRBV25-1 and TRBJ2-5, the CDR3 gives the full variable domain: EADIYQTPRYLVIGTGKKITLECSQTMGHDKMYWYQQDPGMELHLIHYSYGVNSTEKGDLSSESTVSRIRTEHFPLTLESARPSHTSQYLCASSFGVSRAQETQYFGPGTRLLVL.